The 15 T cell receptor beta chains listed next were all sequenced from one sample in a study of resident and recirculating memory T cells in vitiligo. Libraries were prepared by immunoSEQ multiplex PCR; TCRdb keeps only in-frame clonotypes and omits some of them. The sample yields 75,000 to 85,000 clones, roughly nine tenths seen once. Sequenced input: blood. The origin of the receptors is a male donor with vitiligo.

The chain links TRBV7-6 to TRBJ2-7, with 7 positions matching TRBD2. V lost 11 bases to trimming and J lost 1 base; unmatched junction nucleotides: 11. Germline lookup yields CDR1 SGHVS and CDR2 FNYEAQ. This CDR3 comprises 14 residues. The CDR3 DNA reads TGTGCCGGACCCCGGGGGGTGGCGTCCTACGAGCAGTACTTC. Amino acids: CAGPRGVASYEQYF. The full variable domain, rest sourced from reference TRBV7-6 and TRBJ2-7, is GAGVSQSPRYKVTKRGQDVALRCDPISGHVSLYWYRQALGQGPEFLTYFNYEAQQDKSGLPNDRFSAERPEGSISTLTIQRTEQRDSAMYRCAGPRGVASYEQYFGPGTRLTVT.

The V gene is TRBV6-5, the J gene TRBJ2-3; a weak D match, TRBD2 (6 bases). CDR1 and CDR2 from the germline V gene are MNHEY and SVGAGI. The CDR3 is made up of 15 amino acids. V was cut by 5 bases and J by 0 bases, with 12 bases left in between. As DNA, the CDR3 is TGTGCCAGCAGTCTCCTAGCGTCTAGCACAGATACGCAGTATTTT. Encoded protein: CASSLLASSTDTQYF.

The rearrangement links TRBV7-8 to TRBJ2-7; tentative D call: TRBD1 (6 bases). V shed 4 bases and J shed 5 bases, with 21 bases lying between them. The CDR3 sequence is 16 residues long. In germline, CDR1 is SGHVS, CDR2 FQNEAQ. The CDR3 coding sequence is TGTGCCAGCAGCTCATTACCAGGACAGAGAGCCGACGAGCAGTACTTC. This encodes CASSSLPGQRADEQYF.

This clone appeared a few times. The V and J genes are TRBV7-3 and TRBJ2-7, with D possibly matching TRBD2 (5 bases). V lost 3 bases and J lost 2, with 14 bases in between. The CDR3 sequence is 15 residues long. Germline lookup yields CDR1 SGHTA and CDR2 FQGTGA. The CDR3 spells CASSFLPEAPYEQYF. CDR3 in DNA: TGTGCCAGCAGCTTTTTGCCGGAGGCACCCTACGAGCAGTACTTC.

V gene TRBV5-4 combines with J gene TRBJ1-3; no definite D call. V gave up 4 bases and J gave up 4 bases, with 15 bases separating them. Germline V gives CDR1 SGHNT, CDR2 YYREEE (reference sequence). This CDR3 contains 15 residues. DNA for the CDR3: TGTGCCAGCAGCCCGGGGAGGGCTTACGGAAACACCATATATTTT. This translates into CASSPGRAYGNTIYF.

The V call is TRBV6-1, the J call TRBJ2-1; maybe TRBD1 (6 bases). Trimming stripped 5 bases from V and 5 bases from J, with 13 bases between. CDR1 and CDR2 (germline): MNHNS, SASEGT. The CDR3 runs to 14 residues. This chain's CDR3 is CASSIRDTNNEQFF. CDR3 sequence (DNA): TGTGCCAGCAGTATCCGGGACACCAACAATGAGCAGTTCTTC.

The chain carries TRBV10-3 and TRBJ1-3; D gene ambiguous. CDR1 is ENHRY, CDR2 SYGVKD, per germline. The CDR3 length is 16 residues. Trimming cost V 5 bases and J 1 base, with 15 bases left between them. CDR3 DNA: TGTGCCATCAGTTCCGGGCGGGGAGGGTCTGGAAACACCATATATTTT. Translation: CAISSGRGGSGNTIYF.

The CDR3 protein is CASSSGQPALGTIYF. In nucleotides, the CDR3 is TGTGCCAGCAGTTCGGGACAGCCGGCGCTGGGCACCATATATTTT. The chain couples TRBV28 to TRBJ1-3; 7 bases line up with TRBD1. Per germline, CDR1 MDHEN and CDR2 SYDVKM. The CDR3 extends over 15 amino acids. With 4 bases clipped from V and 9 bases from J, the junction kept 12 bases outside the gene matches.

The V gene is TRBV4-2, the J gene TRBJ2-3; D might be TRBD1 (5 bases). The V end was cut by 2 bases, the J end by 6 bases, with 30 bases between. Per germline, CDR1 LGHNA and CDR2 YNFKEQ. CDR3 length equals 20 residues. The CDR3 spells CASSQPIGVTTFESVDTQYF. CDR3 nucleotide sequence: TGTGCCAGCAGCCAACCGATAGGGGTCACTACCTTCGAGAGTGTTGATACGCAGTATTTT.

The chain employs TRBV5-1 and TRBJ1-1; 8 nucleotides agree with TRBD1. J gave up 4 bases and V 5 bases, and 4 bases lay outside the gene matches. The V gene's germline CDR1 is SGHRS and CDR2 YFSETQ. The CDR3 totals 13 residues. DNA for the CDR3: TGCGCCAGCAGTAACAGGGGGACCACTGAAGCTTTCTTT. This gives the protein CASSNRGTTEAFF.

The rearrangement links TRBV6-1 to TRBJ2-7; 12 bases match TRBD1. The trim removed 0 bases at V and 0 bases at J, leaving 6 bases unmatched. CDR1 MNHNS and CDR2 SASEGT come from the germline V gene. The CDR3 runs to 18 residues. This CDR3 reads CASSEAWGQGAISYEQYF. In nucleotides, the CDR3 is TGTGCCAGCAGTGAAGCGTGGGGACAGGGGGCTATCTCCTACGAGCAGTACTTC.

This chain links TRBV6-5 with TRBJ1-1; tentative D call: TRBD1 (5 bases). The CDR3 totals 14 residues. The V gene's germline CDR1 is MNHEY and CDR2 SVGAGI. The V gene lost 6 bases and the J gene lost 3 bases, with 14 bases spanning the gap. CDR3 amino acids: CASRRGGSDTEAFF. The DNA of the CDR3 is TGTGCCAGCAGAAGGGGAGGCAGTGACACTGAAGCTTTCTTT.

This clone was found once. This rearrangement joins TRBV5-1 to TRBJ1-1, with D possibly TRBD1 on 6 matching bases. V was cut by 2 bases and J by 3 bases, with 8 bases left in between. The CDR3 has 13 residues. Germline CDR1 reads SGHRS; CDR2 reads YFSETQ. CDR3 DNA: TGCGCCAGCAGCTTACAGGGTGACACTGAAGCTTTCTTT. Protein: CASSLQGDTEAFF. The variable domain in full, with the rest retrieved from reference TRBV5-1 and TRBJ1-1, is KAGVTQTPRYLIKTRGQQVTLSCSPISGHRSVSWYQQTPGQGLQFLFEYFSETQRNKGNFPGRFSGRQFSNSRSEMNVSTLELGDSALYLCASSLQGDTEAFFGQGTRLTVV.

V and J are TRBV4-2 and TRBJ2-7, with 13 bases fitting TRBD2. J gave up 5 bases and V 0 bases, and 10 bases lay outside the gene matches. Germline V gene lookup returns CDR1 LGHNA and CDR2 YNFKEQ. The length of the CDR3 is 18 residues. CDR3 in DNA: TGTGCCAGCAGCCAAGAAGGGGAACTAGCGGGAGGGAGTAACGAGCAGTACTTC. The encoded protein is CASSQEGELAGGSNEQYF.

The genes are TRBV28 and TRBJ2-3, with TRBD2 as a possible D gene (5 bases). This CDR3 contains 11 residues. V lost 9 bases and J lost 8, with 12 bases in between. Germline assignment: CDR1 MDHEN and CDR2 SYDVKM. The CDR3 nucleotides are TGTGCCAGTGTTGGTGAGGGTACGCAGTATTTT. Its protein is CASVGEGTQYF.